These 19 T cell receptor beta chains originate from one sample sequenced in a study of cytomegalovirus exposure and HLA in healthy donors (dated by TCRdb to about 2017). Library creation used the immunoSEQ multiplex PCR assay. Drawn from immuneACCESS, this table holds only the in-frame rearrangements with V and J called that TCRdb kept. Clones are partly lost; checked studies trace under half to an unresolved V gene and leave the rest unexplained. The sample yields 150,000 to 200,000 clones; 86% were counted once. Around 7.2% of the sample lies in the top ten. The source material was PBMCs. The receptors were sampled from a man between 25 and 39 years old in good health and CMV-seropositive.

The chain couples TRBV9 to TRBJ2-5; D is unresolved. CDR1 and CDR2 (germline): SGDLS, YYNGEE. V was shortened by 0 bases and J by 3 bases, with 9 bases between the two germline ends. CDR3 length: 14 amino acids. The CDR3 DNA sequence: TGTGCCAGCAGCGTAGAACCAGAAGAAGAGACCCAGTACTTC. This sequence encodes CASSVEPEEETQYF.

The chain joins TRBV6-1 to TRBJ1-1; D unresolved. Per germline, CDR1 MNHNS and CDR2 SASEGT. The V end was cut by 5 bases, the J end by 1 base, with 14 bases between. The CDR3 sequence is 15 residues long. The CDR3 region is CASSTTGRTNTEAFF. As DNA, the CDR3 is TGTGCCAGCAGTACCACTGGCCGTACGAACACTGAAGCTTTCTTT.

This clone was counted a few times. The rearrangement links TRBV29-1 to TRBJ2-1; a weak D match, TRBD1 (5 bases). The CDR3 is made up of 14 amino acids. Per germline, CDR1 SQVTM and CDR2 ANQGSEA. V lost 3 bases, J lost 8 bases, and 17 bases lay in between. The CDR3 sequence: CSVEAGMGLDEQFF. The DNA of the CDR3 is TGCAGCGTTGAGGCAGGGATGGGTCTTGATGAGCAGTTCTTC.

This sequence joins TRBV6-4 and TRBJ2-2; the D gene is possibly TRBD1 (6 bases). Germline lookup yields CDR1 MRHNA and CDR2 SNTAGT. The CDR3 totals 13 residues. The V and J ends lost 7 bases and 4 bases respectively, with 10 bases between them. CDR3 protein: CASKGVLTGELFF. In nucleotides, the CDR3 is TGTGCCAGCAAGGGGGTGCTCACCGGGGAGCTGTTTTTT.

The chain uses TRBV16 and TRBJ2-5, with unresolved D. Germline-derived CDR1 and CDR2 are KGHSY and FQNENV. Trimming removed 0 bases from V and 4 bases from J, with 12 bases in between. The CDR3 sequence is 15 residues long. CDR3 nucleotides: TGTGCCAGCAGCCAATCCAATTCAAGTCCAGAGACCCAGTACTTC. It specifies CASSQSNSSPETQYF.

This clone was seen a handful of times. The genes are TRBV2 and TRBJ1-2; D gene unclear. The germline V gene has CDR1 SNHLY and CDR2 FYNNEI. The CDR3 has 13 amino acids. The V end was cut by 3 bases, the J end by 8 bases, with 13 bases between. The CDR3 coding sequence is TGTGCCAGCAGTGAGAGACCAAGACGGGGCTACACCTTC. This codes for CASSERPRRGYTF.

The chain recombines TRBV9 with TRBJ2-3, with D hard to call. With 3 bases removed from V and 2 bases from J, the gap between germline ends came to 13 bases. This CDR3 comprises 15 residues. CDR1 SGDLS and CDR2 YYNGEE come from the germline V gene. CDR3 in amino acids: CASSAALGVTDTQYF. The CDR3 DNA sequence: TGTGCCAGCAGCGCAGCGTTGGGTGTCACAGATACGCAGTATTTT. The entire variable domain, with the rest obtained from reference TRBV9 and TRBJ2-3, is as follows: DSGVTQTPKHLITATGQRVTLRCSPRSGDLSVYWYQQSLDQGLQFLIQYYNGEERAKGNILERFSAQQFPDLHSELNLSSLELGDSALYFCASSAALGVTDTQYFGPGTRLTVL.

The chain joins TRBV5-6 to TRBJ1-1; no definite D call. V lost 2 bases, J lost 6 bases, and 14 bases lay in between. From germline, CDR1 is SGHDT and CDR2 YYEEEE. There are 14 residues in the CDR3. The CDR3 reads CASSLVGFGPEAFF. The CDR3 nucleotides read TGTGCCAGCAGCTTAGTGGGATTTGGGCCTGAAGCTTTCTTT.

This rearrangement joins TRBV5-1 to TRBJ1-1; 7 nucleotides agree with TRBD1. V shed 3 bases, J shed 3 bases, and the junction held 8 bases outside the gene matches. There are 15 residues in the CDR3. From germline, CDR1 is SGHRS and CDR2 YFSETQ. The CDR3 DNA is TGCGCCAGCAGCTCTAGGTTAACAGGGGACACTGAAGCTTTCTTT. Protein: CASSSRLTGDTEAFF.

This chain joins TRBV6-5 and TRBJ2-5; D possibly corresponds to TRBD1 (7 bases). The CDR3 sequence is 15 residues long. Germline V gives CDR1 MNHEY, CDR2 SVGAGI. V was cut by 5 bases and J by 1 base, with 14 bases left in between. CDR3 DNA: TGTGCCAGCAGTCACCGGGGGACAGTCCAAGAGACCCAGTACTTC. As protein: CASSHRGTVQETQYF.

The chain uses TRBV30 and TRBJ1-1; D gene unclear. The CDR3 contains 13 residues. The V gene lost 5 bases and the J gene lost 4 bases, with 14 bases spanning the gap. CDR1 is GTSNPN, CDR2 SVGIG, per germline (reference sequence). CDR3 sequence (DNA): TGTGCCTGGGTCCGGGTGGGTGGCACTGAAGCTTTCTTT. Translated, it gives CAWVRVGGTEAFF.

This chain connects TRBV6-1 to TRBJ1-6; 8 bases line up with TRBD1. Trimming cost V 5 bases and J 6 bases; bases outside gene matches: 6. There are 15 residues in the CDR3. Germline V lookup: CDR1 MNHNS, CDR2 SASEGT. CDR3 DNA: TGTGCCAGCAGTTCGACAGGGGAGATTAATTCACCCCTCCACTTT. Protein sequence: CASSSTGEINSPLHF.

The V call is TRBV7-3, the J call TRBJ1-2; perhaps TRBD1 as D (5 bases). The V end was cut by 5 bases, the J end by 5 bases, with 9 bases between. The CDR3 is 12 amino acids. Germline CDR1 is SGHTA and CDR2 is FQGTGA. CDR3 bases: TGTGCCAGCAGCCCGGACAAGTATGGCTACACCTTC. This sequence encodes CASSPDKYGYTF.

This chain links TRBV9 with TRBJ2-3; the D gene is possibly TRBD2 (6 bases). The CDR3 is 17 residues long. Trimming took off 3 bases at V and 1 base at J, with 18 bases between the two ends. Germline loops: CDR1 SGDLS, CDR2 YYNGEE. In DNA form, the CDR3 reads TGTGCCAGCAGCGCCGTGGGACTTTACGGCGGCACAGATACGCAGTATTTT. Its protein is CASSAVGLYGGTDTQYF.

The chain recombines TRBV5-1 with TRBJ1-1; perhaps TRBD1 as D (5 bases). The ends were cut back, 0 bases at V and 6 bases at J, with 12 bases in the middle. Germline V CDR1 and CDR2: SGHRS, YFSETQ. The CDR3 loop spans 14 amino acids. CDR3 nucleotides: TGCGCCAGCAGCTTGGGGGGCGAGGGCGCTGAAGCTTTCTTT. Protein product: CASSLGGEGAEAFF.

The chain is built from TRBV6-6 and TRBJ2-7; D gene uncertain. CDR1 and CDR2 from the germline V gene are MNHNY and SVGAGI (reference sequence). Trimming took off 5 bases at V and 2 bases at J, with 7 bases between the two ends. CDR3 length equals 12 residues. CDR3 sequence (DNA): TGTGCCAGCAGTCGCGAAGCCTACGAGCAGTACTTC. Translating it yields CASSREAYEQYF.

This CDR3 reads CASSLSTGTGFDEQFF. The DNA for the CDR3 is TGTGCCAGCAGCTTATCGACCGGGACAGGGTTCGATGAGCAGTTCTTC. V is TRBV7-2 and J is TRBJ2-1; 9 nucleotides match TRBD1. This CDR3 is built from 16 residues. CDR1 and CDR2 (germline): SGHTA, FQGNSA. The V and J ends lost 2 bases and 8 bases, in that order; junction bases with no gene match: 10.

The genes are TRBV5-6 and TRBJ2-2, with D unresolved. The CDR3 sequence is 14 residues long. The germline CDR1 and CDR2 sequences are SGHDT and YYEEEE. V dropped 0 bases and J dropped 6 bases, with 9 bases sitting between them. This CDR3 reads CASSLVSSPGELFF. DNA of the CDR3: TGTGCCAGCAGCTTGGTGTCCAGCCCCGGGGAGCTGTTTTTT.

The chain uses TRBV7-2 and TRBJ1-5; perhaps TRBD1 as D (6 bases). The V and J ends lost 1 base and 1 base respectively, with 14 bases between them. The CDR3 is 17 amino acids. Germline V gene lookup returns CDR1 SGHTA and CDR2 FQGNSA. The CDR3 DNA is TGTGCCAGCAGCTTAGGGTGGGGGGCAGAAAGCAATCAGCCCCAGCATTTT. Protein product: CASSLGWGAESNQPQHF.